These T cell receptor beta chains were read from a single sample in a study of blood T cell repertoires in COVID-19. Sequencing used immunoSEQ multiplex PCR; TCRdb keeps in-frame clones, though not all of them. This sample yields under 150,000 clones, of which around 85% are seen a single time; approximately 2.7% belongs to the top ten. The material sequenced was peripheral blood. Every receptor here comes from a woman between 40 and 55 years old with active or convalescent COVID-19. The CDR3 runs from the conserved cysteine through the conserved F or W. The order of the fields is D gene, V gene, clone size, J gene, CDR3 DNA, CDR3 protein. A D gene is named only where the DNA matches it firmly. The listing skips clone size in some rows; elsewhere it reads once, few, many or a size class.

>TRBD1|TRBV28|-|TRBJ1-5
TGTGCCAGCAGTTTAAGGGGACAGATGCTTAGCAATCAGCCCCAGCATTTT
CASSLRGQMLSNQPQHF
>TRBD1|TRBV5-1|-|TRBJ1-1
TGCGCCAGCACACGGACAGGGCAGAACACTGAAGCTTTCTTT
CASTRTGQNTEAFF
>-|TRBV5-5|-|TRBJ2-5
TGTGCCAGCAGCTTGGGCTCAGGGTCCCAAGAGACCCAGTACTTC
CASSLGSGSQETQYF
>TRBD1|TRBV7-9|-|TRBJ1-1
TGTGCCAGCAGCCCATTCGTGACAGGGGGTACTGAAGCTTTCTTT
CASSPFVTGGTEAFF
>-|TRBV2|-|TRBJ1-2
TGTGCCAGCACCCGGGGGGACCTACCTAACTATGGCTACACCTTC
CASTRGDLPNYGYTF
>-|TRBV27|-|TRBJ1-5
TGTGCCAGCAGTTTATCAGTCCGGGGAGCCGAGCAGCCCCAGCATTTT
CASSLSVRGAEQPQHF
>-|TRBV4-3|-|TRBJ1-2
TGCGCCAGCAGCCCGCTAGGGACTGAAGCTAACTATGGCTACACCTTC
CASSPLGTEANYGYTF
>-|TRBV14|-|TRBJ1-1
TGTGCCAGCAGCCCCCCCCTTAGAGCCGCGAACACTGAAGCTTTCTTT
CASSPPLRAANTEAFF
>TRBD1|TRBV4-1|-|TRBJ2-5
TGCGCCAGCAGCCAAGATGGGACAGGGGGAAGAGAGACCCAGTACTTC
CASSQDGTGGRETQYF
>-|TRBV15|few|TRBJ2-7
TGTGCCACCAGCAGTGCCCCCGCGGGATCTCGGGCCTACGAGCAGTACTTC
CATSSAPAGSRAYEQYF
>-|TRBV5-1|-|TRBJ1-1
TGCGCCAGCAGCTTCGGGAGGCTGGACACTGAAGCTTTCTTT
CASSFGRLDTEAFF
>TRBD2|TRBV19|-|TRBJ2-3
TGTGCCAGTAATTCCCTTAGCGGGAGCAGCACAGATACGCAGTATTTT
CASNSLSGSSTDTQYF
>TRBD1|TRBV5-1|-|TRBJ1-2
TGCGCCAGCAGCGCCCAGACAGGGTATGGCTACACCTTC
CASSAQTGYGYTF
>-|TRBV15|-|TRBJ1-5
TGTGCCACCAGGCCGCAGGGACACTACAATCAGCCCCAGCATTTT
CATRPQGHYNQPQHF
>-|TRBV28|-|TRBJ2-2
TGTGCCAGCAGTTTAGGGACACCAGGATACACCGGGGAGCTGTTTTTT
CASSLGTPGYTGELFF
>TRBD2|TRBV9|-|TRBJ2-1
TGTGCCAGCAGCAGGGAGGGCTCCTACAATGAGCAGTTCTTC
CASSREGSYNEQFF
>TRBD1|TRBV27|-|TRBJ2-7
TGTGCCAGCAGCCGGGACAGGGGTCCGGGCGAGCAGTACTTC
CASSRDRGPGEQYF
>-|TRBV29-1|-|TRBJ1-3
TGCAGCGTTGAAGGGCACGGGAAGGGAAACACCATATATTTT
CSVEGHGKGNTIYF
>-|TRBV30|-|TRBJ1-1
TGTGCCTGGAGTGTACAGTTTGGGCAGGATACTTTCTTT
CAWSVQFGQDTFF
>TRBD1|TRBV13|-|TRBJ2-3
TGTGCCAGCAGCCCCCGCCGGGGACAGTTTATTCATACGCAGTATTTT
CASSPRRGQFIHTQYF
>TRBD2|TRBV4-3|-|TRBJ2-2
TGCGCCAGCAGCTACCGTAGCGGGAGTAGGAACACCGGGGAGCTGTTTTTT
CASSYRSGSRNTGELFF
>TRBD1|TRBV11-2|-|TRBJ2-5
TGTGCCAGCAGCCCCCAACGACAGGGTGAGACCCAGTACTTC
CASSPQRQGETQYF
>-|TRBV9|-|TRBJ1-3
TGTGCCAGCAGCGCGACAGCCCGCTCTGGAAACACCATATATTTT
CASSATARSGNTIYF
>-|TRBV7-2|-|TRBJ1-5
TGTGCCAGCAGCTTAGGGGGAGGGTTGACCCAGCATTTT
CASSLGGGLTQHF
>-|TRBV5-4|few|TRBJ1-1
TGTGCCAGCAGCCATGTTACTCAGAACACTGAAGCTTTCTTT
CASSHVTQNTEAFF
>-|TRBV27|-|TRBJ1-1
TGTGCCAGCAGTTTATCCCCCGAGCGGAACACTGAAGCTTTCTTT
CASSLSPERNTEAFF
>-|TRBV27|once|TRBJ1-1
TGTGCCAGCAGTTTGCGGGGGAGGAACACTGAAGCTTTCTTT
CASSLRGRNTEAFF
>-|TRBV19|-|TRBJ1-1
TGTGCCAGTAGTATGGCCAGGGGGAACACTGAAGCTTTCTTT
CASSMARGNTEAFF
>-|TRBV12-5|-|TRBJ2-1
TGTGCTAGTGGTTTGGTATTAACAAATGAGCAGTTCTTC
CASGLVLTNEQFF
>-|TRBV6-5|-|TRBJ2-4
TGTGCCAGCCAACAGGATTTAGCCAAAAACATTCAGTACTTC
CASQQDLAKNIQYF
>-|TRBV28|-|TRBJ2-7
TGTGCCAGCAGTTCACAGGGACGTTACTCCTACGAGCAGTACTTC
CASSSQGRYSYEQYF
>-|TRBV28|-|TRBJ1-1
TGTGCCAGCAGTTTAACCGGGGGATTGGGCACTGAAGCTTTCTTT
CASSLTGGLGTEAFF
>TRBD2|TRBV10-1|few|TRBJ2-2
TGCGCCAGCAGCCCTTTTAGAGCGGGAGGCACCGGGGAGCTGTTTTTT
CASSPFRAGGTGELFF
>-|TRBV2|once|TRBJ1-5
TGTGCCACCCGCCGGGAGGGCAATCAGCCCCAGCATTTT
CATRREGNQPQHF
>-|TRBV7-2|-|TRBJ2-3
TGTGCCAGCAGCTTAGGCCCCGGAGGCACAGATACGCAGTATTTT
CASSLGPGGTDTQYF
>-|TRBV25-1|-|TRBJ2-1
TGTGCCAGCAGTGAGGACTCCCGTCCTTACAATGAGCAGTTCTTC
CASSEDSRPYNEQFF
>-|TRBV15|-|TRBJ1-4
TGTGCCACCAGCAGAGTCCCTGAGGAAAAACTGTTTTTT
CATSRVPEEKLFF
>-|TRBV27|-|TRBJ1-2
TGTGCCAGCAGTCCCGGTGCGTTATCCTTTAACTATGGCTACACCTTC
CASSPGALSFNYGYTF
>-|TRBV27|-|TRBJ1-1
TGTGCCAGCAGGGCCCCAGGGAGGGTTGATGAAGCTTTCTTT
CASRAPGRVDEAFF
>-|TRBV5-4|-|TRBJ2-7
TGTGCCAGCAGTCATGCCGGGACACCTACCTACGAGCAGTACTTC
CASSHAGTPTYEQYF
>-|TRBV7-9|-|TRBJ1-1
TGTGCCAGCAGCTTCGCCAGGGCGAGAGGGAACACTGAAGCTTTCTTT
CASSFARARGNTEAFF
>-|TRBV7-2|-|TRBJ1-2
TGTGCCAGCAGTAGCCGGGACAAGGGGTATGGCTACACCTTC
CASSSRDKGYGYTF
>TRBD1|TRBV4-3|few|TRBJ1-3
TGCGCCAGCAGCCAAGAGGCAGGGGGCATCTCTGGAAACACCATATATTTT
CASSQEAGGISGNTIYF
>-|TRBV24-1|-|TRBJ2-3
TGTGCCACCAGTGATCGATCAGGGGCTGGCACAGATACGCAGTATTTT
CATSDRSGAGTDTQYF